The 17 T cell receptor beta chains below come from one sample, sequenced in a study of CXCR3-negative and CXCR3-positive naive CD8 T cells. Study-level points and caveats: TRB CDR3s of CXCR3-positive naive cells were more hydrophobic than those of CXCR3-negative naive cells.

These receptors have no identified antigens. With UMI labels, 5' RACE was used to prepare the TRB cDNA libraries. Each CDR3 protein gets one entry in TCRdb, which reprocessed the 5' RACE reads and gives no DNA. The listing records 150,000 to 180,000 distinct CDR3 sequences. Sequenced sample: naive CXCR3+ CD8+ T cells from blood. The subset here: CD45RO-CCR7+CD27+CD95- naive CD8+ T cells expressing CXCR3 (TNR3+). These receptors were obtained from a human donor in good health. Some clones in this sample may be carry-over from other donors' samples.

The rearrangement uses TRBV5-5 and TRBJ2-7. The CDR3 length is 13 residues. CDR1 and CDR2 from the germline V gene are SGHKS and YYEKEE (reference sequence). The CDR3 here is CASSLWLTYEQYF.

The chain couples TRBV10-3 to TRBJ2-2. The germline gives CDR1 ENHRY, CDR2 SYGVKD. CDR3 length: 16 amino acids. The CDR3 region is CAISESKGASTGELFF.

The rearrangement links TRBV13 to TRBJ2-1; the D call of TRBD2 rests on TCRdb alone, since no DNA is present to check it. From germline, CDR1 is PRHDT and CDR2 FYEKMQ (reference sequence). The CDR3 spans 15 residues. CDR3 sequence reads: CASSLGSGGPNEQFF. Based on the CDR3 plus reference TRBV13 and TRBJ2-1, the full variable domain is AAGVIQSPRHLIKEKRETATLKCYPIPRHDTVYWYQQGPGQDPQFLISFYEKMQSDKGSIPDRFSAQQFSDYHSELNMSSLELGDSALYFCASSLGSGGPNEQFFGPGTRLTVL.

The J gene is TRBJ2-1, the V gene TRBV7-9; the TCRdb D gene call, TRBD2, has no DNA to confirm it. The CDR3 sequence is 15 residues long. The V gene's germline CDR1 is SEHNR and CDR2 FQNEAQ (reference sequence). CDR3 region: CASSPLAKRNNEQFF.

The J gene is TRBJ2-7, the V gene TRBV7-9; the TCRdb D gene call, TRBD1, has no DNA to confirm it. Germline V gene lookup returns CDR1 SEHNR and CDR2 FQNEAQ (reference sequence). This CDR3 spans 12 amino acids. The CDR3 sequence: CASVGANYEQYF.

The V call is TRBV19, the J call TRBJ2-7; lacking DNA, the TRBD1 call made by TCRdb goes unchecked. The germline CDR1 and CDR2 sequences are LNHDA and SQIVND (reference sequence). The CDR3 consists of 14 residues. The CDR3: CASALSGHHYEQYF.

The chain has TRBV28 and TRBJ2-1; TCRdb's D call of TRBD2 is untestable without DNA. Germline lookup yields CDR1 MDHEN and CDR2 SYDVKM. The CDR3 covers 13 residues. CDR3 residues: CASSSGLFGEQFF.

The chain uses TRBV28 and TRBJ1-6; TCRdb's D gene call, TRBD1, goes unchecked for lack of DNA. The CDR3 is 18 amino acids. In germline, CDR1 is MDHEN, CDR2 SYDVKM. The CDR3 region is CASSLAVPDRTDNSPLHF.

This chain uses TRBV4-1 with TRBJ2-7; the D call from TCRdb, TRBD1, cannot be confirmed without DNA. CDR1 is MGHRA, CDR2 YSYEKL, per germline. The CDR3 consists of 14 residues. CDR3 sequence reads: CASSQDPGSWEQYF.

The chain couples TRBV4-1 to TRBJ1-2. CDR1 and CDR2 from the germline V gene are MGHRA and YSYEKL. The CDR3 is made up of 17 amino acids. The CDR3 reads CASSPIGEEGVVYGYTF.

The chain uses TRBV6-2 or TRBV6-3 and TRBJ2-1; there is no DNA to check the TCRdb D call of TRBD2. This CDR3 comprises 17 residues. Germline V gives CDR1 MNHEY, CDR2 SVGEGT. CDR3 sequence reads: CASSYQILGTPRDEQFF.

The rearrangement joins TRBV10-3 to TRBJ1-5; as DNA is missing, the TRBD1 call by TCRdb cannot be tested. This CDR3 spans 15 amino acids. From germline, CDR1 is ENHRY and CDR2 SYGVKD. The CDR3 loop reads CATKKQGAGEQPQHF.

The chain carries TRBV5-1 and TRBJ2-5; lacking DNA, the TRBD1 call made by TCRdb goes unchecked. The CDR3 is 14 residues long. In germline, CDR1 is SGHRS, CDR2 YFSETQ. The CDR3 region is CASSPDEGHRTQYF.

This chain uses TRBV14 with TRBJ2-7; TCRdb picks TRBD1, but there is no DNA to check that call. The CDR3 length is 15 residues. The V gene's germline CDR1 is SGHDN and CDR2 FVKESK. CDR3 sequence reads: CASSQTGTWYYEQYF.

The chain joins TRBV12-3 or TRBV12-4 to TRBJ2-7. The CDR3 covers 14 residues. CDR3 amino acids: CASSFHRNSYEQYF.

J is TRBJ2-2 and V is TRBV14; TCRdb designates TRBD1, a call that cannot be tested without DNA. CDR3 length: 17 amino acids. Germline-derived CDR1 and CDR2 are SGHDN and FVKESK. The CDR3 region is CASSQESRPGIVGELFF.

This sequence joins TRBV27 and TRBJ2-7; TCRdb's D call, TRBD2, is unchecked because there is no DNA. This CDR3 is built from 14 residues. From germline, CDR1 is MNHEY and CDR2 SMNVEV (reference sequence). CDR3: CASSPTSGNFEQYF.